This T cell receptor (beta chain) was recovered during a study of CD8 T cells in ankylosing spondylitis. Notes on the study in general: Reported data indicate significant enrichment of disease-linked clones within matched ankylosing spondylitis synovial fluid. It appeared that ankylosing spondylitis blood was characterized by a TCR beta motif of under ten highly homologous variants.

Ten or more counts support this clonotype. The antigen remains unidentified. This CDR3 is built from 13 residues. Trimming pared 1 base from V and 8 bases from J, leaving 8 bases between. Per germline, CDR1 SGHVS and CDR2 FNYEAQ. 5'-RACE, quantitative and with molecular barcodes, yielded the TCR beta libraries. Via MiXCR, TCRdb re-called the 5' RACE reads, giving one row per CDR3 protein. The top ten hold around 5% of the sample, which has tens of thousands of distinct CDR3 sequences, 6.2% seen once. The chain combines TRBV7-6 with TRBJ1-4; a weak D match, TRBD1 (5 bases). This receptor was identified in a male donor with ankylosing spondylitis. Material for sequencing was synovial fluid, either unsorted or a sorted T cell fraction (not recorded which). The CDR3 nucleotides read TGTGCCAGCAGCTTAGAGCAGGGAGAAAAACTGTTTTTT. This sequence encodes CASSLEQGEKLFF.